This passage covers 13 T cell receptor beta chains from one sample sequenced in a study of regulatory T cells in long-lasting Graves disease. Investigators prepared the TCR beta libraries by applying iRepertoire HTBI primers and Arm-PCR of CDR3 regions. TCRdb re-analysed the multiplex PCR reads in MiXCR, keeping a single row per CDR3 protein. The sample has more than 650,000 distinct CDR3 sequences, 25% to 35% seen once. Described time point: persistent/refractory GD, antithyroid drugs over 5 years with positive TRAb. PBMCs provided the RNA from which the TCR library was made. Sequenced material: peripheral blood mononuclear cells (PBMCs), taken when the disease was refractory, from a patient treated with antithyroid drugs. The receptors here all came from a female donor with Graves disease.

The V call is TRBV6-1, the J call TRBJ2-4, with D perhaps given as TRBD1 or TRBD2 (6 bases each). The V gene lost 6 bases and the J gene lost 0 bases, with 21 bases spanning the gap. This CDR3 is 18 amino acids long. The V gene's germline CDR1 is MNHNS and CDR2 SASEGT. Here the CDR3 DNA reads TGTGCCAGCAGGCCCGACCGGGGGCCAACCTTAGCCAAAAACATTCAGTACTTC. Its translation: CASRPDRGPTLAKNIQYF.

CDR3 bases: TGTGCCAGCAGCTTAGTTTGGGCCTACAATGAGCAGTTCTTC. Translated: CASSLVWAYNEQFF. The chain combines TRBV11-2 with TRBJ2-1; D is uncertain. V lost 1 base and J 2 bases, leaving 6 bases between the germline ends. CDR1 and CDR2 from the germline V gene are SGHAT and FQNNGV. CDR3 length: 14 residues.

This clonotype has a handful of counts. This chain uses TRBV6-1 with TRBJ2-7; no reliable D call. The CDR3 is made up of 11 amino acids. The germline V and J ends were trimmed by 7 bases and 3 bases, with 7 bases remaining between them. Looked up from germline, CDR1 is MNHNS and CDR2 is SASEGT. CDR3 DNA: TGTGCCAGCAATGTGGGCTACGAGCAGTACTTC. Residues: CASNVGYEQYF.

The gene calls are TRBV29-1 and TRBJ1-1, with a tentative D call TRBD1 (5 bases). Trimming removed 6 bases from V and 5 bases from J, with 13 bases in between. The CDR3 contains 12 residues. Per the germline V gene, CDR1 is SQVTM and CDR2 is ANQGSEA. CDR3 in amino acids: CSVAGRGTEAFF. The CDR3 nucleotides read TGCAGCGTCGCCGGTAGGGGAACTGAAGCTTTCTTT.

The chain links TRBV11-2 to TRBJ1-4; TRBD1 might be the D (5 bases). Per the germline V gene, CDR1 is SGHAT and CDR2 is FQNNGV. The CDR3 is made up of 14 amino acids. V dropped 6 bases and J dropped 7 bases, with 15 bases sitting between them. In DNA form, the CDR3 reads TGTGCCAGCAGACAGGACCTCCGGGGTGAAAAACTGTTTTTT. It codes for CASRQDLRGEKLFF.

There are many counts of this clonotype. This rearrangement joins TRBV2 to TRBJ2-7; D might be TRBD1 (5 bases). Trimming removed 2 bases from V and 5 bases from J, with 7 bases in between. Germline lookup yields CDR1 SNHLY and CDR2 FYNNEI. This CDR3 has 12 residues. This CDR3 is CASSERGHEQYF. The CDR3 DNA sequence: TGTGCCAGCAGTGAAAGGGGCCACGAGCAGTACTTC.

Concerning this clonotype itself: It may be a read error: a sequence one base away is much more abundant. The chain is built from TRBV20-1 and TRBJ1-6, with a weak D call TRBD1 (6 bases). The CDR3 spans 15 residues. The V end was cut by 6 bases, the J end by 5 bases, with 17 bases between. Germline CDR1 is DFQATT and CDR2 is SNEGSKA (reference sequence). The DNA for the CDR3 is TGCAGTGCCACAAAACAGGGCCTAAATAATTCACCCCTCCACTTT. It specifies CSATKQGLNNSPLHF.

V and J are TRBV7-3 and TRBJ2-7; 7 nucleotides agree with TRBD1. Per germline, CDR1 SGHTA and CDR2 FQGTGA. Losses at the gene ends were 5 bases for V and 2 bases for J; bases not matched to a gene: 6. The CDR3 sequence is 14 residues long. CDR3 region: CASSQPGQTYEQYF. CDR3 DNA: TGTGCCAGCAGCCAGCCGGGACAGACCTACGAGCAGTACTTC.

This clonotype occurred a few times. The chain is built from TRBV30 and TRBJ1-1; D is undetermined. The CDR3 sequence is 15 residues long. Per the germline V gene, CDR1 is GTSNPN and CDR2 is SVGIG (reference sequence). Deletions cut 3 bases from V and 1 base from J, with 15 bases between. CDR3 in amino acids: CAWSEATTRNTEAFF. In DNA, the CDR3 is TGTGCCTGGAGCGAGGCAACCACAAGGAACACTGAAGCTTTCTTT.

This clonotype has just one count. The chain joins TRBV6-1 to TRBJ2-7, with D tentatively TRBD2 (5 bases). V lost 5 bases, J lost 2 bases, and 13 bases lay in between. Germline-derived CDR1 and CDR2 are MNHNS and SASEGT. This CDR3 is 14 amino acids long. CDR3 sequence (DNA): TGTGCCAGCAGTCCGAACGGACTGACCTACGAGCAGTACTTC. Protein product: CASSPNGLTYEQYF.

This clonotype was detected only a few times. The rearrangement links TRBV6-2 or TRBV6-3 to TRBJ1-5; D unclear. The CDR3 has 13 residues. Per the germline V gene, CDR1 is MNHEY and CDR2 is SVGEGT. V lost 5 bases, J lost 8 bases, and 13 bases lay in between. In DNA form, the CDR3 reads TGTGCCAGCAGTGAGGGTGGGGTTGAGCCCCAGCATTTT. Its translation: CASSEGGVEPQHF.

This clonotype was found a few times. This chain uses TRBV30 with TRBJ1-6; maybe TRBD1 (5 bases). V dropped 0 bases and J dropped 10 bases, with 16 bases sitting between them. The CDR3 consists of 15 residues. Germline CDR1 GTSNPN, CDR2 SVGIG (reference sequence). As DNA, the CDR3 is TGTGCCTGGAGTGTACTGCTGGCAGGGCGCTCACCCCTCCACTTT. Translated: CAWSVLLAGRSPLHF.

V usage is TRBV11-2 and J usage is TRBJ1-1, with no clear D. V lost 5 bases to trimming and J lost 11 bases, with 15 bases between them. The germline CDR1 and CDR2 sequences are SGHAT and FQNNGV. This CDR3 comprises 12 residues. CDR3 region: CASSRGGGSAFF. As DNA, the CDR3 is TGTGCCAGCAGCCGCGGCGGCGGGTCCGCTTTCTTT.